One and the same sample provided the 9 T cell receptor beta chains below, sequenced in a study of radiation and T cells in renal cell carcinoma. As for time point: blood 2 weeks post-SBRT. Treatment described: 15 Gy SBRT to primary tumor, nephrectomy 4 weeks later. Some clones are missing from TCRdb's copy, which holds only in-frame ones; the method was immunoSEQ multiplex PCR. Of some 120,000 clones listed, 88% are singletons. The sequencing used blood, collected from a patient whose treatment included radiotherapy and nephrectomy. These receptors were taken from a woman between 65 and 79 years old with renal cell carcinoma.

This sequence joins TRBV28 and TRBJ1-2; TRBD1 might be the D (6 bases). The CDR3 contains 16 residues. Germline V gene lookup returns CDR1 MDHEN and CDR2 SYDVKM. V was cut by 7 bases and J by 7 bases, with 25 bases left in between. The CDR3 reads CASILRGWGLSSGYTF. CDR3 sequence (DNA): TGTGCCAGCATACTGAGGGGATGGGGGCTTAGTTCTGGCTACACCTTC.

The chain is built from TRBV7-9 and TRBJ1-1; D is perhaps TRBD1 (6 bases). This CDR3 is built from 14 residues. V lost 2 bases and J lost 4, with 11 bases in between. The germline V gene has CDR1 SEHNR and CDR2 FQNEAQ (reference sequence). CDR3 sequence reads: CASSLTLGATEAFF. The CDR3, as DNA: TGTGCCAGCAGCTTAACTCTGGGGGCCACTGAAGCTTTCTTT.

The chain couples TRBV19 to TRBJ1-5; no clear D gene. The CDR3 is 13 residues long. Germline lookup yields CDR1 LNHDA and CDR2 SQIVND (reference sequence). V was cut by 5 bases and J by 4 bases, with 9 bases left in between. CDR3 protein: CASSADGNQPQHF. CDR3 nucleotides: TGTGCCAGTAGTGCAGACGGGAATCAGCCCCAGCATTTT. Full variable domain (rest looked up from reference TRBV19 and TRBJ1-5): DGGITQSPKYLFRKEGQNVTLSCEQNLNHDAMYWYRQDPGQGLRLIYYSQIVNDFQKGDIAEGYSVSREKKESFPLTVTSAQKNPTAFYLCASSADGNQPQHFGDGTRLSIL.

The chain's CDR3 is CASSQDAGLFSSTDTQYF. The CDR3 region has the DNA TGTGCCAGCAGCCAAGATGCAGGACTATTTTCTAGCACAGATACGCAGTATTTT. The chain joins TRBV14 to TRBJ2-3, with D perhaps matching TRBD2 (6 bases). Looked up from germline, CDR1 is SGHDN and CDR2 is FVKESK. This CDR3 has 18 residues. With 0 bases removed from V and 0 bases from J, the gap between germline ends came to 16 bases.

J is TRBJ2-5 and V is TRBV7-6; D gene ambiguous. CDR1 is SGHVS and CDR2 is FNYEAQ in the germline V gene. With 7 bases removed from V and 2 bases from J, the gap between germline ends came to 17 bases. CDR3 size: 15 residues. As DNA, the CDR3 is TGTGCCAGCAAACCCCTAGGCCCCAGTCAAGAGACCCAGTACTTC. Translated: CASKPLGPSQETQYF.

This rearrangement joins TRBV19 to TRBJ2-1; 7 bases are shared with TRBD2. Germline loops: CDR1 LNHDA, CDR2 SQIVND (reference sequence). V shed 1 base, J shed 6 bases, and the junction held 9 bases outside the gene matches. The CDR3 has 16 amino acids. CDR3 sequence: CASSIAVLARVNEQFF. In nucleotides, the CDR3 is TGTGCCAGTAGTATAGCGGTACTAGCGCGAGTCAATGAGCAGTTCTTC. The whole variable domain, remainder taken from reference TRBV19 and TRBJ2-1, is DGGITQSPKYLFRKEGQNVTLSCEQNLNHDAMYWYRQDPGQGLRLIYYSQIVNDFQKGDIAEGYSVSREKKESFPLTVTSAQKNPTAFYLCASSIAVLARVNEQFFGPGTRLTVL.

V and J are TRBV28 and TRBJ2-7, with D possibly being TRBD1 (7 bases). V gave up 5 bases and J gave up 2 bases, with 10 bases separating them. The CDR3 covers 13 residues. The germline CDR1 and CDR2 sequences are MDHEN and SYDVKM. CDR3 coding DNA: TGTGCCAGCAGTCCAGGGGGGACCTACGAGCAGTACTTC. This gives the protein CASSPGGTYEQYF.

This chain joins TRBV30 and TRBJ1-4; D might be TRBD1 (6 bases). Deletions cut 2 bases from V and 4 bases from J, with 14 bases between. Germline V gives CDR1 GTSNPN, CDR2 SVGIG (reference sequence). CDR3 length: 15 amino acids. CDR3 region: CAWSNRGAINEKLFF. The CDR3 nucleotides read TGTGCCTGGAGTAACCGGGGGGCTATTAATGAAAAACTGTTTTTT.

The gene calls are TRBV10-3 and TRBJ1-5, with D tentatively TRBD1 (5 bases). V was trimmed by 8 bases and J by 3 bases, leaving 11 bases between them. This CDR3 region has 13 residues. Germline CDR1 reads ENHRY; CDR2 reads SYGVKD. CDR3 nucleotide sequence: TGTGCCATCGCTACAGGTGACAATCAGCCCCAGCATTTT. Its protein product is CAIATGDNQPQHF.